The subject of this entry is one T cell receptor (beta chain). Germline V gene sequence: CDR1 SGHTA, CDR2 FQGTGA. The length of the CDR3 is 13 residues. V lost 5 bases to trimming and J lost 1 base; unmatched junction nucleotides: 2. The sample belongs to a study of OX40 agonist ivuxolimab in advanced cancers. Libraries were prepared by immunoSEQ multiplex PCR; TCRdb keeps only in-frame clonotypes and omits some of them. The sample carries 95,000 to 100,000 clones, approximately 80% recorded once. Sample: CD4+ or CD8+ T cells sorted from blood, taken in a trial of the OX40 agonist ivuxolimab. The chain is built from TRBV7-3 and TRBJ2-7, with 7 bases fitting TRBD1. The clonotype was recovered from an adult with an advanced solid tumor such as melanoma, head and neck, liver or kidney cancer. The chain's CDR3 is CASSPGGSYEQYF. CDR3 coding DNA: TGTGCCAGCAGCCCAGGGGGTTCCTACGAGCAGTACTTC.